This entry is about one T cell receptor (beta chain). Its antigen is not known. The entry originates in a study of identical twins. CDR3 length: 14 residues. The V and J ends lost 1 base and 6 bases respectively, with 11 bases between them. Germline values: CDR1 LGHNA, CDR2 YSLEER. Overall study results and limits: Abundant beta clonotypes from cord blood bore fewer insertions; memory repertoires lacked this pattern.

TCRdb redid the calling of the 5' RACE reads with MiXCR, one entry per CDR3 protein. The data show around 450,000 distinct CDR3 sequences, 11% to 15% seen once. The sample also formed part of further work on yellow fever vaccine responses in identical twins.

Sequenced sample: CD4+ T cells sorted from blood. This clonotype was sampled from a woman between 18 and 30 years old in good health. The chain uses TRBV4-3 and TRBJ2-3; D possibly matches TRBD1 or TRBD2 (5 bases each). CDR3 sequence reads: CASSQAIGDDTQYF. CDR3 DNA sequence: TGCGCCAGCAGCCAAGCGATAGGGGACGATACGCAGTATTTT.